A selection of T cell receptor beta chains follows, all from one sample in a study of human T cells and chemical hapten exposure. MiXCR, run by TCRdb on the RACE reads, gives a single entry per CDR3 protein. The sample has roughly 74,000 distinct CDR3 sequences; around a third are singletons. The sample in question was whole blood, obtained in connection with sensitization to the hapten diphenylcyclopropenone (DPC). The source is a man aged 35 to 55 with alopecia areata. Some clones in this sample may be carry-over from other donors' samples. Each CDR3 is given with its conserved first and last residue. The order of the fields is clone size, V gene, D gene, J gene, CDR3 DNA, CDR3 protein. D genes are given only for firm matches. The size field is filled for only some rows; it gives once, few, many or a size class.

-	TRBV4-3	-	TRBJ2-6	TGCGCCGGGCCTGGGGGCTTCTCTGGGGCCAACGTCCTGACTTTC	CAGPGGFSGANVLTF
-	TRBV24-1	TRBD2	TRBJ2-3	TGTGCCACCAGTGAACCTAGCGGCCGCACAGATACGCAGTATTTT	CATSEPSGRTDTQYF
few	TRBV20-1	TRBD2	TRBJ2-7	TGCAGTGCTCATCTAGCGGTATACGAGCAGTACTTC	CSAHLAVYEQYF
-	TRBV29-1	-	TRBJ2-1	TGCAGCGTTGAAGGGATTAGCTCCTACAATGAGCAGTTCTTC	CSVEGISSYNEQFF
-	TRBV11-2	TRBD1	TRBJ1-4	TGTGCCAGCAGCATTCCCGGGACAGTATCTGCTAATGAAAAACTGTTTTTT	CASSIPGTVSANEKLFF
-	TRBV7-9	TRBD1	TRBJ2-4	TGTGCCAGCAGCAAAGGACAGGGTAGAAACATTCAGTACTTC	CASSKGQGRNIQYF
-	TRBV25-1	-	TRBJ1-3	TGTGCCAGCAGTGATTTCAGTACCATATATTTT	CASSDFSTIYF
-	TRBV6-2/TRBV6-3	-	TRBJ1-1	TGTGCCAGCAGTCCTAACGTGGCCTTCACTGAAGCTTTCTTT	CASSPNVAFTEAFF
many	TRBV20-1	TRBD1	TRBJ1-2	TGCAGTGCTAGAGATCCTCGACAGGGTATGGGCTATGGCTACACCTTC	CSARDPRQGMGYGYTF
-	TRBV6-6	-	TRBJ1-2	TGTGCCAGCAGGGGGGACCACTTATGGTATGGCTACACCTTC	CASRGDHLWYGYTF
-	TRBV27	TRBD2	TRBJ2-3	TGTGCCAGCCGAACTAGCGGGCGGCCCGAGCAGTATTTT	CASRTSGRPEQYF
-	TRBV28	-	TRBJ2-3	TGTGCCAGCACGCCGGGGACCTCGGGAGATACGCAGTATTTT	CASTPGTSGDTQYF
-	TRBV2	TRBD2	TRBJ2-5	TGTGCCAGCAGTTGGGTCAGCGGGGAAGAGACCCAGTACTTC	CASSWVSGEETQYF
few	TRBV16	TRBD2	TRBJ2-5	TGTGCCAGCAGCCTGGGACTAGAAGAGACCCAGTACTTC	CASSLGLEETQYF
few	TRBV12-3/TRBV12-4	-	TRBJ2-1	TGTGCCAGCAAATCCCGGGACCTCTACTACAATGAGCAGTTCTTC	CASKSRDLYYNEQFF
-	TRBV20-1	TRBD1	TRBJ2-5	TGCAGTGCTAGGCCGGGGACAGAACAAGAGACCCAGTACTTC	CSARPGTEQETQYF
-	TRBV20-1	-	TRBJ2-1	TGCAGTGCTAGAGGCGGGATCAGGGATGAGCAGTTCTTC	CSARGGIRDEQFF
-	TRBV6-5	-	TRBJ1-5	TGTGCCAGCTCCACTACGGGAAGCAATCAGCCCCAGCATTTT	CASSTTGSNQPQHF
-	TRBV15	-	TRBJ2-2	TGTGCCACCAGCAGCCCGGGGTCCACGACCCGGGAGCTGTTTTTT	CATSSPGSTTRELFF
few	TRBV12-3/TRBV12-4	TRBD2	TRBJ2-5	TGTGCCAGCAGTCCACCCCCGAGCGGGAGAGTAGAGACCCAGTACTTC	CASSPPPSGRVETQYF
few	TRBV5-5	-	TRBJ1-4	TGTGCCAGCAGTTCGGGGGAGGGTATCGGTAATGAAAAACTGTTTTTT	CASSSGEGIGNEKLFF
-	TRBV3-1	-	TRBJ1-6	TGTGCCAGCAGCCGCCGGAGGGCTTTGAATTCACCCCTCCACTTT	CASSRRRALNSPLHF
few	TRBV28	TRBD1	TRBJ2-4	TGTGCCAGCAGTAGGACAGGATTAGCCAAAAACATTCAGTACTTC	CASSRTGLAKNIQYF
-	TRBV12-3/TRBV12-4	TRBD2	TRBJ2-3	TGTGCCAGCAGTTTCACAGCGGGGACAGATACGCAGTATTTT	CASSFTAGTDTQYF
once	TRBV7-9	-	TRBJ2-7	TGTGCCAGCATGAGAGGGGGATCCCACGAGCAGTACTTC	CASMRGGSHEQYF
once	TRBV6-1	-	TRBJ2-1	TGTGCCAGCACCCCTTTCGTAGTAATAGTTGCCAATGAGCAGTTCTTC	CASTPFVVIVANEQFF
-	TRBV7-9	TRBD1	TRBJ1-4	TGTGCCAGCAGCTTAGTTTCTGGGACAGGGGACGAAAAACTGTTTTTT	CASSLVSGTGDEKLFF
once	TRBV7-3	TRBD1	TRBJ2-1	TGTGCCAGCAGCTTCGGGACAGGGTCCTACAATGAGCAGTTCTTC	CASSFGTGSYNEQFF
few	TRBV18	-	TRBJ2-1	TGTGCCAGCTCGCAGCTCGGGGTCGTTAATGAGCAGTTCTTC	CASSQLGVVNEQFF
few	TRBV20-1	TRBD2	TRBJ2-3	TGCAGTGCTAGAGTGCGGGAGAGGTCAGATACGCAGTATTTT	CSARVRERSDTQYF
few	TRBV12-3/TRBV12-4	-	TRBJ2-7	TGTGCCAGCAGTCCCGGCCTCAAGCTGTACTTC	CASSPGLKLYF
few	TRBV2	TRBD2	TRBJ2-3	TGTGCCAGCAGTGAAGCGCGAGCGGGAGTCTTTGATACGCAGTATTTT	CASSEARAGVFDTQYF
few	TRBV7-2	-	TRBJ2-4	TGTGCCAGCAGCTTAGCTAGCAGCAAAAACATTCAGTACTTC	CASSLASSKNIQYF
-	TRBV7-9	-	TRBJ1-1	TGTGCCAGCAGTAGGGATGAGACTGAAGCTTTCTTT	CASSRDETEAFF
many	TRBV20-1	-	TRBJ2-1	TGCAGTGCTAGAGATTTAAGACGCAATGAGCAGTTCTTC	CSARDLRRNEQFF
few	TRBV20-1	-	TRBJ1-1	TGCAGTGCTAGAGATAGCATGATGCCCCTGACTGAAGCTTTCTTT	CSARDSMMPLTEAFF
few	TRBV20-1	-	TRBJ1-1	TGCAGTGCTAGAGTCCGGGGACTGAACACTGAAGCTTTCTTT	CSARVRGLNTEAFF
-	TRBV6-5	TRBD2	TRBJ2-2	TGTGCCAGCAGTTACTATCGGCTAGCGGATAACACCGGGGAGCTGTTTTTT	CASSYYRLADNTGELFF
-	TRBV6-1	TRBD1	TRBJ1-6	TGTGCCAGCTCGGACAGGGCCTATAACCGTGATTCACCCCTCCACTTT	CASSDRAYNRDSPLHF
few	TRBV2	-	TRBJ1-5	TGTGCCAGCAATCCTGACGGAGAATCAGGGCCCCAGCATTTT	CASNPDGESGPQHF
few	TRBV6-2/TRBV6-3	-	TRBJ2-7	TGTGCCAGCAGTCACCCTCGGGGGACCACCTACGAGCAGTACTTC	CASSHPRGTTYEQYF
-	TRBV12-3/TRBV12-4	-	TRBJ2-3	TGTGCCAGCAGTTTAGCGACCACAGATACGCAGTATTTT	CASSLATTDTQYF
-	TRBV28	-	TRBJ2-5	TGTGCCAGCAGTCCAACAGTCCCCCAAGAGACCCAGTACTTC	CASSPTVPQETQYF
few	TRBV10-3	TRBD2	TRBJ2-3	TGTGCCATCAGTTTTAGCGGGACAACAGATACGCAGTATTTT	CAISFSGTTDTQYF
-	TRBV6-4	-	TRBJ2-3	TGTGCCAGCAGTGAAGAGGGTAGCACAGATACGCAGTATTTT	CASSEEGSTDTQYF
few	TRBV3-1	-	TRBJ2-1	TGTGCCAGCAGCCAAGATAGGGGGGTATCCTACAATGAGCAGTTCTTC	CASSQDRGVSYNEQFF
few	TRBV6-2/TRBV6-3	TRBD2	TRBJ2-1	TGTGCCAGCACCTACGGGCTAGCGGGATTTCAATACTCCTACAATGAGCAGTTCTTC	CASTYGLAGFQYSYNEQFF
-	TRBV19	TRBD2	TRBJ2-1	TGTGCCAGTACCGGGACTAGCGGCCGTGAGTTCTTC	CASTGTSGREFF
-	TRBV3-1	-	TRBJ1-1	TGTGCCAGCAGCCAAGGCGGGGGACCACCACCTGTCTTT	CASSQGGGPPPVF
-	TRBV10-3	TRBD2	TRBJ2-7	TGTGCCATCAGTGAGTCGTCGGGAGGGCCCTACGAGCAGTACTTC	CAISESSGGPYEQYF
many	TRBV6-5	-	TRBJ2-2	TGTGCCAGCAGCCAAGGAACCTCGAACACCGGGGAGCTGTTTTTT	CASSQGTSNTGELFF
-	TRBV27	TRBD1	TRBJ2-3	TGTGCCAGCAGTTCACAGGGGGCTAGCACAGATACGCAGTATTTT	CASSSQGASTDTQYF
-	TRBV6-5	-	TRBJ2-4	TGTGCCAGCAGTCCTCGACAGCTAGCCAAAAACATTCAGTACTTC	CASSPRQLAKNIQYF
few	TRBV7-7	-	TRBJ2-3	TGTGCCAGCAGCTTATCGACCCCGCCATGGACAGCCGAATTCCTACAGTGCACAGATACGCAGTATTTT	CASSLSTPPWTAEFLQCTDTQYF
-	TRBV6-5	TRBD2	TRBJ2-2	TGTGCCAGCAGTCTCGGACTAGCGGGAGTAGGCGGGGAGCTGTTTTTT	CASSLGLAGVGGELFF